The 23 T cell receptor beta chains in this list originate from one sample, sequenced in a study of Graves' ophthalmopathy and Graves' hyperthyroidism. TCR beta CDR3 regions were amplified from RNA transcripts. An opening RT-PCR round employed HTBI primers and preceded a second-round multiplex PCR. TCRdb reprocessed the multiplex PCR reads with MiXCR, giving one entry per CDR3 protein. The sample has hundreds of thousands of distinct CDR3 sequences; 35% to 50% are singletons. The material sequenced was peripheral blood. The source is an adult man with Graves' ophthalmopathy.

This rearrangement joins TRBV7-9 to TRBJ1-4; unclear D gene. The germline CDR1 and CDR2 sequences are SEHNR and FQNEAQ (reference sequence). V lost 8 bases to trimming and J lost 4 bases, with 8 bases between them. This CDR3 contains 12 residues. CDR3 sequence reads: CASRQNNEKLFF. CDR3 in DNA: TGTGCCAGCCGGCAGAATAATGAAAAACTGTTTTTT.

This clonotype was counted only a few times. The V call is TRBV20-1, the J call TRBJ1-5; 8 bases are shared with TRBD1. This CDR3 is built from 14 residues. V lost 0 bases and J lost 11; bases outside the gene matches: 9. Germline V gives CDR1 DFQATT, CDR2 SNEGSKA (reference sequence). CDR3 sequence (DNA): TGCAGTGCTAGAGATGGGACAGGCCACCCGGCCCAGCATTTT. Amino acids: CSARDGTGHPAQHF.

This clonotype was observed many times. The rearrangement links TRBV19 to TRBJ2-7, with 10 bases lining up with TRBD2. V dropped 3 bases and J dropped 1; count of bases not matched to a gene: 6. The CDR3 sequence is 16 residues long. Germline CDR1 is LNHDA and CDR2 is SQIVND (reference sequence). DNA for the CDR3: TGTGCCAGTAGTATCCGTTGGACTAGCGGTTCCTACGAGCAGTACTTC. This translates into CASSIRWTSGSYEQYF.

This clonotype has at least ten counts. The chain combines TRBV7-9 with TRBJ2-7; tentatively, D is TRBD1 (5 bases). The CDR3 runs 13 residues. Between the trimmed V and J ends, which lost 1 base and 5 bases, there was a span of 9 bases. Germline V gives CDR1 SEHNR, CDR2 FQNEAQ (reference sequence). CDR3 loop: CASSLGLGHEQYF. The CDR3 DNA reads as TGTGCCAGCAGCTTAGGGTTGGGGCACGAGCAGTACTTC.

This clonotype was seen many times. The CDR3 nucleotides are TGTGCCAGCAGCGTAGCCGTGCGATCTGAAGCTTTCTTT. Translating gives CASSVAVRSEAFF. The chain has TRBV9 and TRBJ1-1, with D hard to call. The CDR3 contains 13 residues. Per germline, CDR1 SGDLS and CDR2 YYNGEE. V lost 0 bases and J lost 6, with 9 bases in between.

This rearrangement joins TRBV7-9 to TRBJ2-2; 9 nucleotides line up with TRBD1. The V segment lost 5 bases and the J segment 4 bases; nucleotides outside the gene matches: 8. The CDR3 is 16 amino acids. Germline values: CDR1 SEHNR, CDR2 FQNEAQ (reference sequence). The CDR3 region has the DNA TGTGCCAGCAGCGTCTCCGGGACAGGGCTCACCGGGGAGCTGTTTTTT. Amino acids: CASSVSGTGLTGELFF.

The J gene is TRBJ1-5, the V gene TRBV20-1, with a possible D match to TRBD1 (5 bases). CDR1 is DFQATT and CDR2 is SNEGSKA in the germline V gene (reference sequence). There are 15 residues in the CDR3. Trimming shortened V by 6 bases and J by 3 bases, and 18 bases separated the two germline ends. The CDR3 DNA sequence: TGCAGTGCCAGTAGTATCGACAGTGTCAATCAGCCCCAGCATTTT. Amino acids: CSASSIDSVNQPQHF.

Details on this clonotype: One end of the junction varies from germline; a read error may be responsible. The chain employs TRBV7-9 and TRBJ2-7; 7 positions match TRBD2. This CDR3 region has 16 residues. The germline gives CDR1 SEHNR, CDR2 FQNEAQ (reference sequence). The CDR3 region has the DNA TGTGCCAGCATCTTACGTTCCGGCGGGAGCTCCCACGAGCAATACTTC. It yields the protein CASILRSGGSSHEQYF.

Ten or more counts support this clonotype. This sequence joins TRBV12-3 or TRBV12-4 and TRBJ1-1; D gene unclear. The CDR3 is made up of 12 amino acids. Deletions cut 5 bases from V and 1 base from J, with 5 bases between. CDR3 protein: CASSPQNTEAFF. CDR3 nucleotides: TGTGCCAGCAGTCCACAGAACACTGAAGCTTTCTTT.

In this sample, this clonotype turned up many times. This sequence joins TRBV20-1 and TRBJ2-6, with D tentatively TRBD1 or TRBD2 (6 bases each). Trimming took 6 bases from V and 0 from J, leaving 15 bases between them. The germline V gene encodes CDR1 DFQATT and CDR2 SNEGSKA (reference sequence). The CDR3 is 16 residues long. The CDR3 DNA reads as TGCAGTGCCCTCCCAGGGGAGGCCTCTGGGGCCAACGTCCTGACTTTC. Protein: CSALPGEASGANVLTF.

The chain couples TRBV20-1 to TRBJ2-5; TRBD2 matches 7 bases. CDR1 and CDR2 from the germline V gene are DFQATT and SNEGSKA (reference sequence). V lost 3 bases to trimming and J lost 1 base; unmatched junction nucleotides: 5. This CDR3 spans 14 amino acids. CDR3 region: CSASYAGVQETQYF. In nucleotides, the CDR3 is TGCAGTGCTAGCTATGCGGGAGTCCAAGAGACCCAGTACTTC.

The V call is TRBV5-6, the J call TRBJ2-5; 8 nucleotides agree with TRBD1. The CDR3 is 18 residues long. Germline assignment: CDR1 SGHDT and CDR2 YYEEEE. V lost 3 bases to trimming and J lost 0 bases; unmatched junction nucleotides: 13. CDR3 coding DNA: TGTGCCAGCAGCTATGGACAGGGACGCATCTCGTACCAAGAGACCCAGTACTTC. Residues: CASSYGQGRISYQETQYF.

This clonotype has ten or more counts. V gene TRBV12-3 or TRBV12-4 combines with J gene TRBJ1-2; D unclear. Trimming stripped 1 base from V and 6 bases from J, with 9 bases between. The CDR3 has 13 amino acids. The CDR3 DNA reads TGTGCCAGCAGTTTAGACAGAAGGCATGGCTACACCTTC. Its protein is CASSLDRRHGYTF.

This chain uses TRBV3-1 with TRBJ2-2; the D gene is possibly TRBD2 (5 bases). The germline V gene encodes CDR1 LGHDT and CDR2 YNNKEL (reference sequence). Between the trimmed V and J ends, which lost 0 bases and 1 base, there was a span of 6 bases. This CDR3 is 15 amino acids long. This CDR3 is CASSQDGGNTGELFF. The CDR3, as DNA: TGTGCCAGCAGCCAAGATGGAGGGAACACCGGGGAGCTGTTTTTT. Variable domain in full (rest from reference TRBV3-1 and TRBJ2-2): DTAVSQTPKYLVTQMGNDKSIKCEQNLGHDTMYWYKQDSKKFLKIMFSYNNKELIINETVPNRFSPKSPDKAHLNLHINSLELGDSAVYFCASSQDGGNTGELFFGEGSRLTVL.

This clonotype appeared a few times. The rearrangement uses TRBV2 and TRBJ2-7; 10 positions match TRBD2. V lost 5 bases, J lost 3 bases, and 4 bases stayed unmatched. CDR3 length: 14 amino acids. Germline-derived CDR1 and CDR2 are SNHLY and FYNNEI. Written as DNA, the CDR3 is TGTGCCAGCAGTCAGAGCGGGAGGGGCTACGAGCAGTACTTC. The encoded protein is CASSQSGRGYEQYF.

This clonotype came up many times. This chain links TRBV5-8 with TRBJ1-2; TRBD1 might be the D (6 bases). The CDR3 covers 13 residues. The germline V and J ends were trimmed by 3 bases and 6 bases, with 12 bases remaining between them. The germline V gene encodes CDR1 SGHTS and CDR2 YDEGEE. The CDR3 here is CASSYAGGHGYTF. The DNA for the CDR3 is TGTGCCAGCAGCTACGCGGGGGGCCATGGCTACACCTTC.

This clonotype was seen repeatedly, ten times or more. V and J are TRBV25-1 and TRBJ2-5; no clear D. Between the trimmed V and J ends, which lost 4 bases and 4 bases, there was a span of 10 bases. Looked up from germline, CDR1 is MGHDK and CDR2 is SYGVNS. The CDR3 extends over 13 amino acids. CDR3 in amino acids: CASSVRLLETQYF. DNA of the CDR3: TGTGCCAGCAGTGTACGTTTGCTAGAGACCCAGTACTTC.

The chain has TRBV11-1 and TRBJ1-1, with 7 nucleotides matching TRBD1. Germline loops: CDR1 SGHAT, CDR2 FQDESV (reference sequence). This CDR3 has 12 residues. The CDR3 sequence: CARGQANTEAFF. The CDR3 DNA reads TGTGCTCGCGGACAGGCGAACACTGAAGCTTTCTTT.

The chain is built from TRBV25-1 and TRBJ2-2, with 7 bases fitting TRBD1. The CDR3 is 13 amino acids. Germline-derived CDR1 and CDR2 are MGHDK and SYGVNS. V gave up 8 bases and J gave up 6 bases; unmatched junction bases: 6. CDR3 in amino acids: CASLGQSAGELFF. In DNA, the CDR3 is TGTGCCAGCTTGGGACAGTCGGCCGGGGAGCTGTTTTTT.

This chain joins TRBV20-1 and TRBJ2-7; 8 bases fit TRBD1. The CDR3 length is 13 residues. Trimming took 5 bases from V and 9 from J; bases not matched to a gene: 12. The germline V gene encodes CDR1 DFQATT and CDR2 SNEGSKA (reference sequence). CDR3 protein: CSAPGTGPDGQYF. CDR3 coding DNA: TGCAGTGCTCCCGGGACAGGCCCTGATGGGCAGTACTTC.

In its sample, this clonotype was seen many times. The CDR3 nucleotides are TGTGCCACCAGTTTAGAGGGATACGAGCAGTACTTC. It specifies CATSLEGYEQYF. The chain uses TRBV24-1 and TRBJ2-7, with D possibly being TRBD2 (5 bases). Germline V CDR1 and CDR2: KGHDR, SFDVKD. The germline V and J ends were trimmed by 6 bases and 4 bases, with 9 bases remaining between them. CDR3 size: 12 residues.

The rearrangement joins TRBV12-3 or TRBV12-4 to TRBJ2-5, with 8 bases fitting TRBD1. Trimming removed 6 bases from V and 5 bases from J; junction bases left unmatched: 5. The CDR3 is made up of 13 amino acids. CDR3 sequence (DNA): TGTGCCAGCAGCCGCAACAGGGGGGAGACCCAGTACTTC. It is translated as CASSRNRGETQYF.

With respect to this clonotype: A much bigger clone sits one base away, suggesting this may be a read error. The chain carries TRBV7-9 and TRBJ2-7; a possible D gene is TRBD1 (5 bases). CDR1 and CDR2 from the germline V gene are SEHNR and FQNEAQ (reference sequence). The CDR3 consists of 13 residues. Here the CDR3 reads CASSSGHEYGQYF. The CDR3 nucleotides are TGTGCCAGCAGCTCCGGACATGAATACGGGCAGTACTTC.